One sample yielded the 16 T cell receptor beta chains listed below, sequenced in a study of blood T cell repertoires in COVID-19. Only in-frame clones appear in the TCRdb table, and some are missing; sequencing was by immunoSEQ multiplex PCR. The sample lists approximately 350,000 clones; more than 80% were seen once. What was sequenced was PBMCs or T cells enriched from blood (not recorded which). Receptors originate from a man aged 18-30 years who had recovered from COVID-19.

The V call is TRBV28, the J call TRBJ1-5; D call uncertain. The CDR3 has 12 amino acids. Germline values: CDR1 MDHEN, CDR2 SYDVKM. V was trimmed by 6 bases and J by 7 bases, leaving 10 bases between them. The CDR3 bases are TGTGCCAGCAGACCCAGCGGGCAGCCCCAGCATTTT. Its translation: CASRPSGQPQHF.

CDR3 sequence: CASSTRDRGTGGYTF. CDR3 nucleotides: TGTGCCAGCAGTACCCGGGACAGGGGTACAGGTGGCTACACCTTC. The V call is TRBV2, the J call TRBJ1-2, with 10 nucleotides matching TRBD1. The CDR3 runs to 15 residues. CDR1 and CDR2 from the germline V gene are SNHLY and FYNNEI. V lost 5 bases to trimming and J lost 7 bases; unmatched junction nucleotides: 10.

V and J are TRBV7-8 and TRBJ2-2, with unresolved D. The length of the CDR3 is 16 residues. The germline V and J ends were trimmed by 6 bases and 6 bases, with 20 bases remaining between them. CDR1 SGHVS and CDR2 FQNEAQ come from the germline V gene. The CDR3: CASSETALIAAGELFF. In DNA form, the CDR3 reads TGTGCCAGCAGTGAGACTGCTCTCATAGCCGCCGGGGAGCTGTTTTTT.

This rearrangement joins TRBV6-2 or TRBV6-3 to TRBJ1-5; tentative D call: TRBD1 (5 bases). The germline CDR1 and CDR2 sequences are MNHEY and SVGEGT. The CDR3 runs to 13 residues. V lost 5 bases, J lost 5 bases, and 10 bases lay in between. The CDR3 coding sequence is TGTGCCAGCAGTGCGGGGGTTTATCAGCCCCAGCATTTT. Residues: CASSAGVYQPQHF.

The V and J genes are TRBV19 and TRBJ2-7, with TRBD1 matching over 7 bases. The CDR3 is made up of 15 amino acids. Germline trimming cut 5 bases from V and 3 bases from J; bases unmatched to any gene: 10. Germline V gene sequence: CDR1 LNHDA, CDR2 SQIVND (reference sequence). The CDR3 region is CASSSYSTGIYEQYF. The CDR3 DNA follows: TGTGCCAGTAGTTCTTACTCGACAGGGATCTACGAGCAGTACTTC.

The V call is TRBV2, the J call TRBJ2-1, with 9 bases lining up with TRBD1. The germline V gene has CDR1 SNHLY and CDR2 FYNNEI. The CDR3 contains 13 residues. The V gene end was trimmed by 8 bases and the J gene end by 4 bases; junction bases not matched to a gene: 3. The DNA of the CDR3 is TGTGCCAGCTGGGGACAGGGATACAATGAGCAGTTCTTC. As protein: CASWGQGYNEQFF.

CDR3 sequence (DNA): TGTGCCAGCAGTGATTGGGGAGGGAGAGAGCAGTACTTC. Translation gives CASSDWGGREQYF. The gene calls are TRBV6-1 and TRBJ2-7, with 7 bases lining up with TRBD2. Germline trimming cut 3 bases from V and 7 bases from J; bases unmatched to any gene: 6. Germline-derived CDR1 and CDR2 are MNHNS and SASEGT. The CDR3 runs to 13 residues.

This rearrangement joins TRBV7-3 to TRBJ2-1; 10 nucleotides match TRBD2. Germline CDR1 and CDR2: SGHTA and FQGTGA. The V gene end was trimmed by 5 bases and the J gene end by 5 bases; junction bases not matched to a gene: 6. This CDR3 is built from 15 residues. CDR3 sequence reads: CASSSRTSGNNEQFF. The CDR3 nucleotides are TGTGCCAGCAGCAGCCGGACTAGCGGAAACAATGAGCAGTTCTTC.

The chain employs TRBV10-3 and TRBJ2-1; 11 nucleotides line up with TRBD2. The CDR3 is made up of 15 amino acids. V dropped 5 bases and J dropped 8; count of bases not matched to a gene: 8. The germline gives CDR1 ENHRY, CDR2 SYGVKD. In DNA, the CDR3 is TGTGCCATCAGTCCAACTAGCGGGGGCACGGATGAGCAGTTCTTC. This gives the protein CAISPTSGGTDEQFF.

The chain carries TRBV7-2 and TRBJ1-5, with 8 bases lining up with TRBD1. J lost 7 bases, V lost 3 bases, and 2 bases had no gene match. This CDR3 has 13 amino acids. From germline, CDR1 is SGHTA and CDR2 FQGNSA. CDR3 nucleotide sequence: TGTGCCAGCAGCTTTACAGGGGGGCAGCCCCAGCATTTT. This codes for CASSFTGGQPQHF.

The chain employs TRBV28 and TRBJ1-2; D is possibly TRBD1 (5 bases). The V end lost 6 bases, the J end lost 5 bases, and 10 bases lay between the germline ends. Germline lookup yields CDR1 MDHEN and CDR2 SYDVKM. The CDR3 totals 12 residues. The CDR3 region is CASSTGTYGYTF. CDR3 sequence (DNA): TGTGCCAGCAGCACCGGGACTTATGGCTACACCTTC.

This clone occurred once. The rearrangement links TRBV9 to TRBJ1-2, with D possibly TRBD1 on 6 matching bases. The CDR3 loop spans 13 amino acids. V was trimmed by 6 bases and J by 10 bases, leaving 19 bases between them. Germline assignment: CDR1 SGDLS and CDR2 YYNGEE. The CDR3 region is CASNTNDQGSYTF. The CDR3 coding sequence is TGTGCCAGCAACACAAATGATCAGGGGTCCTACACCTTC.

J is TRBJ2-5 and V is TRBV3-1 (or the pseudogene TRBV3-2), with D possibly matching TRBD2 (6 bases). The CDR3 consists of 12 residues. Per the germline V gene, CDR1 is LGHDT and CDR2 is YNNKEL (reference sequence). Trimming stripped 8 bases from V and 4 bases from J, with 11 bases between. The CDR3 DNA sequence: TGTGCCAGCTCCACCGGGGGAGAGACCCAGTACTTC. It is translated as CASSTGGETQYF.

The V call is TRBV19, the J call TRBJ2-7; 7 bases agree with TRBD1. The CDR3 sequence is 14 residues long. After removal of 4 bases from V and 5 bases from J, the junction contained 8 bases not matched to a gene. Germline V lookup: CDR1 LNHDA, CDR2 SQIVND (reference sequence). CDR3 loop: CASSSRDRWDEQYF. CDR3 bases: TGTGCCAGTAGTAGCCGGGACAGATGGGACGAGCAGTACTTC.

The J gene is TRBJ1-1, the V gene TRBV7-6; 9 bases fit TRBD1. The germline gives CDR1 SGHVS, CDR2 FNYEAQ. V was pared by 5 bases and J by 4 bases, with 5 bases of the junction left unmatched. The CDR3 has 14 amino acids. The CDR3 nucleotides are TGTGCCAGCAGCCCCCGGGGACAGGGCACTGAAGCTTTCTTT. The encoded protein is CASSPRGQGTEAFF. Combining the CDR3 with reference TRBV7-6 and TRBJ1-1 gives the whole variable domain GAGVSQSPRYKVTKRGQDVALRCDPISGHVSLYWYRQALGQGPEFLTYFNYEAQQDKSGLPNDRFSAERPEGSISTLTIQRTEQRDSAMYRCASSPRGQGTEAFFGQGTRLTVV.

This chain connects TRBV29-1 to TRBJ1-1; tentative D call: TRBD1 (5 bases). Germline V gene sequence: CDR1 SQVTM, CDR2 ANQGSEA. The CDR3 runs to 13 residues. V was pared by 7 bases and J by 0 bases, with 12 bases between. The CDR3 nucleotides are TGCAGCGCCCGACAGCAAATGAACACTGAAGCTTTCTTT. Protein: CSARQQMNTEAFF.